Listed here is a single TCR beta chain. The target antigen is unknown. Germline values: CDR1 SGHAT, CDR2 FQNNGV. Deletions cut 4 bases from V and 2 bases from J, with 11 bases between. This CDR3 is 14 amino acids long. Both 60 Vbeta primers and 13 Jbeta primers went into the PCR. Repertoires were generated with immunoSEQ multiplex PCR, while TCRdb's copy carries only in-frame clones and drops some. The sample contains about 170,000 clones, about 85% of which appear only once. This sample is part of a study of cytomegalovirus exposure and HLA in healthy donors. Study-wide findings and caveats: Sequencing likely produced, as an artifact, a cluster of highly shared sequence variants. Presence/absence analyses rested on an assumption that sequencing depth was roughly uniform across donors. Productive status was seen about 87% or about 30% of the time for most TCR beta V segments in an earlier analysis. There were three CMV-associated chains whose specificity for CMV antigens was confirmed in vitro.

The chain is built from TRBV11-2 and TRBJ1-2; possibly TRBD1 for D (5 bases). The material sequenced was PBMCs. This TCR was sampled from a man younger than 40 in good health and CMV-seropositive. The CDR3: CASSSRRGNYGYTF. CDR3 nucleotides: TGTGCCAGCAGCTCCCGAAGGGGAAACTATGGCTACACCTTC.